The 26 T cell receptor beta chains in this list originate from one sample, sequenced in a study of CD4+ T cells in melanoma. Here immunoSEQ multiplex PCR was the method, and the copy in TCRdb shows in-frame clones only, minus some. Here the sample spans 10,000 to 13,000 clones, approximately 74% being singletons. Source material: cells from a culture (not recorded whether cultured in vitro). These TCRs come from a human donor with melanoma.

The rearrangement joins TRBV18 to TRBJ2-2, with D possibly matching TRBD2 (6 bases). From germline, CDR1 is KGHSH and CDR2 LQKENI. Trimming removed 3 bases at V and 1 base at J, with 12 bases between. The CDR3 sequence is 16 residues long. CDR3 residues: CASSPINGGNTGELFF. The DNA of the CDR3 is TGTGCCAGCTCACCCATAAACGGGGGGAACACCGGGGAGCTGTTTTTT.

The CDR3 DNA follows: TGTGCCAGCTCACCAACAGGGGATGCCCGAGGTGCTGAAGCTTTCTTT. As protein: CASSPTGDARGAEAFF. The V call is TRBV18, the J call TRBJ1-1; TRBD1 agrees at 7 bases. Germline values: CDR1 KGHSH, CDR2 LQKENI. There are 16 residues in the CDR3. V was pared by 2 bases and J by 6 bases, with 12 bases of the junction left unmatched.

This chain joins TRBV29-1 and TRBJ1-2, with TRBD1 identical over 8 bases. Germline assignment: CDR1 SQVTM and CDR2 ANQGSEA. This CDR3 region has 13 residues. Trimming took 5 bases from V and 6 from J; bases not matched to a gene: 8. The CDR3 nucleotides read TGCAGCGTTCGGACAGGGATGCAGCATGGCTACACCTTC. This sequence encodes CSVRTGMQHGYTF.

V gene TRBV19 combines with J gene TRBJ1-4; no firm D call. The CDR3 runs 15 residues. The V gene lost 5 bases and the J gene lost 0 bases, with 10 bases spanning the gap. Germline V gene sequence: CDR1 LNHDA, CDR2 SQIVND (reference sequence). CDR3 nucleotide sequence: TGTGCCAGTAGTTTCCAGTCAGCAACTAATGAAAAACTGTTTTTT. Protein: CASSFQSATNEKLFF.

The chain employs TRBV29-1 and TRBJ1-2; D is undetermined. The CDR3 is 13 residues long. Germline values: CDR1 SQVTM, CDR2 ANQGSEA. The V end lost 4 bases, the J end lost 2 bases, and 11 bases lay between the germline ends. CDR3 loop: CSVVSRANYGYTF. The CDR3 region has the DNA TGCAGCGTTGTCAGTCGGGCAAACTATGGCTACACCTTC.

V is TRBV5-5 and J is TRBJ2-2; D may be TRBD2 (5 bases). The germline V gene has CDR1 SGHKS and CDR2 YYEKEE (reference sequence). The CDR3 is 13 amino acids. V shed 0 bases and J shed 6 bases, with 6 bases lying between them. In DNA form, the CDR3 reads TGTGCCAGCAGCTTGGTGAGGGCCGGGGAGCTGTTTTTT. This encodes CASSLVRAGELFF.

This clone was seen more than once but under ten times. The chain is built from TRBV2 and TRBJ1-2, with D unresolved. V shed 7 bases and J shed 1 base, with 19 bases lying between them. In germline, CDR1 is SNHLY, CDR2 FYNNEI. CDR3 size: 16 residues. This CDR3 is CASIAKDAPFNYGYTF. The CDR3 DNA sequence: TGTGCCAGCATTGCAAAAGACGCACCGTTTAACTATGGCTACACCTTC.

CDR3 in DNA: TGTGCCAGCACCAAGGGGTCGGGCACAGATACGCAGTATTTT. It is translated as CASTKGSGTDTQYF. This chain uses TRBV25-1 with TRBJ2-3, with D maybe TRBD1 (5 bases). V lost 7 bases, J lost 1 base, and 12 bases lay in between. This CDR3 region has 14 residues. The germline CDR1 and CDR2 sequences are MGHDK and SYGVNS.

To note about this clone: One end of the junction is discordant with germline, which a read error may explain. V is TRBV5-1 and J is TRBJ1-2; no firm D call. Germline CDR1 and CDR2: SGHRS and YFSETQ. The CDR3 has 13 amino acids. The CDR3 spells CSSGSAGSYGYTF. Written as DNA, the CDR3 is TGCTCCAGCGGGTCTGCGGGGAGCTATGGCTACACCTTC.

This chain joins TRBV19 and TRBJ2-7; 8 nucleotides align to TRBD1. Germline V gives CDR1 LNHDA, CDR2 SQIVND (reference sequence). The CDR3 is 13 residues long. With V trimmed by 7 bases and J by 0 bases, 2 bases remained unmatched. DNA for the CDR3: TGTGCCAGTAAGGGGACAGGCTCCTACGAGCAGTACTTC. Translation: CASKGTGSYEQYF.

J is TRBJ1-4 and V is TRBV19, with D perhaps matching TRBD1 (5 bases). Per germline, CDR1 LNHDA and CDR2 SQIVND (reference sequence). The CDR3 runs 14 residues. V lost 6 bases and J 8 bases, leaving 16 bases between the germline ends. The CDR3 DNA is TGTGCCAGTAGGAGGGGTTGGGAGACCGAAAAACTGTTTTTT. The encoded protein is CASRRGWETEKLFF.

The rearrangement uses TRBV5-1 and TRBJ2-5; possibly TRBD2 for D (6 bases). This CDR3 region has 14 residues. Trimming left V 0 bases short and J 4 bases short, with 10 bases between. Germline CDR1 is SGHRS and CDR2 is YFSETQ. The CDR3 sequence is CASSLGSSAETQYF. For the CDR3, the DNA is TGCGCCAGCAGCTTGGGGTCTAGCGCAGAGACCCAGTACTTC.

This chain connects TRBV10-3 to TRBJ2-1; D is uncertain. Trimming stripped 4 bases from V and 6 bases from J, with 7 bases between. CDR1 is ENHRY and CDR2 is SYGVKD in the germline V gene. The CDR3 spans 12 residues. Here the CDR3 reads CAISVGPNEQFF. DNA for the CDR3: TGTGCCATCAGTGTCGGTCCCAATGAGCAGTTCTTC.

This chain connects TRBV5-1 to TRBJ1-1; D uncertain. CDR3 size: 13 residues. The germline V and J ends were trimmed by 4 bases and 6 bases, with 13 bases remaining between them. From germline, CDR1 is SGHRS and CDR2 YFSETQ. The CDR3 loop is CASSPTGYAEAFF. In nucleotides, the CDR3 is TGCGCCAGCAGCCCGACGGGGTACGCTGAAGCTTTCTTT.

The V gene is TRBV7-6, the J gene TRBJ1-1; the D is unclear. V lost 1 base and J lost 7, with 16 bases in between. From germline, CDR1 is SGHVS and CDR2 FNYEAQ. This CDR3 is built from 15 residues. CDR3 loop: CASSLVAGTSVEAFF. DNA for the CDR3: TGTGCCAGCAGCTTAGTTGCGGGAACCTCCGTTGAAGCTTTCTTT.

This chain joins TRBV6-1 and TRBJ2-5, with D perhaps matching TRBD1 (5 bases). From germline, CDR1 is MNHNS and CDR2 SASEGT. V was cut by 5 bases and J by 5 bases, with 15 bases left in between. The CDR3 spans 14 residues. The CDR3 coding sequence is TGTGCCAGCAGTTCAGGTTCAGCAGGGGAGACCCAGTACTTC. Amino acid sequence: CASSSGSAGETQYF.

This clone was seen more than once but under ten times. V and J are TRBV28 and TRBJ1-2; no clear D gene. The CDR3 is made up of 12 amino acids. The V and J ends lost 4 bases and 8 bases respectively, with 11 bases between them. The germline CDR1 and CDR2 sequences are MDHEN and SYDVKM. DNA for the CDR3: TGTGCCAGCAGTTCGTCTGCTTACGGCTACACCTTC. Protein sequence: CASSSSAYGYTF.

The table lists this clone with a count of one. Other nucleotide sequences in the sample specify the same CDR3. The chain uses TRBV5-1 and TRBJ2-1; no firm D call. This CDR3 region has 13 residues. The ends were cut back, 0 bases at V and 4 bases at J, with 5 bases in the middle. CDR1 SGHRS and CDR2 YFSETQ come from the germline V gene. For the CDR3, the DNA is TGCGCCAGCAGCTTGGGAGGATACAATGAGCAGTTCTTC. Encoded protein: CASSLGGYNEQFF.

The chain links TRBV13 to TRBJ2-3, with 7 bases that match TRBD2. The CDR3 runs to 16 residues. In germline, CDR1 is PRHDT, CDR2 FYEKMQ (reference sequence). V trimming: 0 bases; J trimming: 1 base; junction bases outside the gene matches: 4. For the CDR3, the DNA is TGTGCCAGCAGCTTAGGGGGAGGGGTTGGCACAGATACGCAGTATTTT. Its translation: CASSLGGGVGTDTQYF.

The J gene is TRBJ1-1, the V gene TRBV5-4; D ambiguous. The CDR3 is 14 amino acids. Deletions cut 0 bases from V and 6 bases from J, with 12 bases between. Germline values: CDR1 SGHNT, CDR2 YYREEE (reference sequence). In nucleotides, the CDR3 is TGTGCCAGCAGCTTGGCCCGGGGTGTCCCTGAAGCTTTCTTT. Translation gives CASSLARGVPEAFF.

CDR3 nucleotides: TGTGCCAGCAGCTTGGGGGCGGAGTATCAGCCCCAGCATTTT. Its protein is CASSLGAEYQPQHF. V and J are TRBV5-5 and TRBJ1-5, with no clear D. The length of the CDR3 is 14 residues. The germline V gene has CDR1 SGHKS and CDR2 YYEKEE (reference sequence). The V end lost 0 bases, the J end lost 5 bases, and 9 bases lay between the germline ends.

The chain carries TRBV5-1 and TRBJ2-7; D is perhaps TRBD1 (6 bases). CDR3 size: 15 residues. CDR1 SGHRS and CDR2 YFSETQ come from the germline V gene. The V end was cut by 4 bases, the J end by 6 bases, with 20 bases between. The DNA of the CDR3 is TGCGCCAGCAGCCGCGAGACAGGACAGCACGGCGAGCAGTACTTC. Translation gives CASSRETGQHGEQYF.

The chain recombines TRBV7-9 with TRBJ1-1, with unresolved D. Looked up from germline, CDR1 is SEHNR and CDR2 is FQNEAQ (reference sequence). The CDR3 has 11 residues. The ends were cut back, 11 bases at V and 1 base at J, with 8 bases in the middle. In DNA form, the CDR3 reads TGTGCCTCGATGCGGAACACTGAAGCTTTCTTT. It translates to CASMRNTEAFF. Full variable domain (missing parts from reference TRBV7-9 and TRBJ1-1): DTGVSQNPRHKITKRGQNVTFRCDPISEHNRLYWYRQTLGQGPEFLTYFQNEAQLEKSRLLSDRFSAERPKGSFSTLEIQRTEQGDSAMYLCASMRNTEAFFGQGTRLTVV.

For this clone: The final CDR3 position lacks the conserved phenylalanine or tryptophan, pointing to a likely read error. The limits of the CDR3 on the DNA are not certain, so only TCRdb's listed CDR3 is given. CDR3 region: CASSPVLRGGGM. The chain employs TRBV7-2 and TRBJ2-6; the table gives TRBD2 as D, unverified against the DNA. CDR1 is SGHTA and CDR2 is FQGNSA in the germline V gene. 12 amino acids form the CDR3, both terminal residues included.

This rearrangement joins TRBV10-3 to TRBJ1-1; TRBD1 matches 7 bases. Looked up from germline, CDR1 is ENHRY and CDR2 is SYGVKD. J gave up 3 bases and V 6 bases, and 4 bases lay outside the gene matches. CDR3 length: 13 amino acids. Written as DNA, the CDR3 is TGTGCCATCAGAGTCGACAGGGACACTGAAGCTTTCTTT. Protein sequence: CAIRVDRDTEAFF.

The chain employs TRBV29-1 and TRBJ1-2; TRBD1 matches at 7 bases. The CDR3 is made up of 13 amino acids. Trimming removed 4 bases from V and 7 bases from J; junction bases left unmatched: 9. Germline V gives CDR1 SQVTM, CDR2 ANQGSEA. CDR3 coding DNA: TGCAGCGTTGTTCGGACAGGAGTCGGTGGCTACACCTTC. Protein sequence: CSVVRTGVGGYTF.